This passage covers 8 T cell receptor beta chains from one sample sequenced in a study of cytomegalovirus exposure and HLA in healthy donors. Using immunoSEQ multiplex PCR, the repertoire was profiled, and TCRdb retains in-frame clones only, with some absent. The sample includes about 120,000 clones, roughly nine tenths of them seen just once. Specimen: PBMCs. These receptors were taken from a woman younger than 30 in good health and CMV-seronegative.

The CDR3 spells CASSMATGPDTQYF. Here the CDR3 DNA reads TGTGCCAGTAGTATGGCCACGGGTCCAGATACGCAGTATTTT. V usage is TRBV19 and J usage is TRBJ2-3; D uncertain. This CDR3 spans 14 amino acids. V lost 3 bases to trimming and J lost 4 bases, with 11 bases between them. From germline, CDR1 is LNHDA and CDR2 SQIVND (reference sequence).

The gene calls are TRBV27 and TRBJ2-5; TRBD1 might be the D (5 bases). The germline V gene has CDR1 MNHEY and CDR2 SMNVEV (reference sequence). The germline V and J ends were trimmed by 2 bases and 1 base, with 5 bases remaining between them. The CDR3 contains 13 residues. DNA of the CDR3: TGTGCCAGCAGTTTACAGGGCCAAGAGACCCAGTACTTC. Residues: CASSLQGQETQYF.

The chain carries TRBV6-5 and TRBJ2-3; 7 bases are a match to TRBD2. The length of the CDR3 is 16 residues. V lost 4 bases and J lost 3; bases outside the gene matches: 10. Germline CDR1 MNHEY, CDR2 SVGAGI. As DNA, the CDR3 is TGTGCCAGCAGTTTTGAGCGGGGAACTCGAACAGATACGCAGTATTTT. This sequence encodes CASSFERGTRTDTQYF.

CDR3 bases: TGCGCCAGCAGCCAAATCGTGGAGTATGGCTACACCTTC. It translates to CASSQIVEYGYTF. This chain connects TRBV4-3 to TRBJ1-2; D remains unclear. Germline CDR1 LGHNA, CDR2 YSLEER. CDR3 length: 13 residues. V was trimmed by 2 bases and J by 5 bases, leaving 9 bases between them.

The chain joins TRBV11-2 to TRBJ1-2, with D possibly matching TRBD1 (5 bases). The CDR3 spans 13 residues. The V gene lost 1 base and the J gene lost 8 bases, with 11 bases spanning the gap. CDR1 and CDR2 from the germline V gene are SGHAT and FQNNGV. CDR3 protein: CASSLGGVGGYTF. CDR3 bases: TGTGCCAGCAGCTTAGGGGGGGTTGGAGGCTACACCTTC. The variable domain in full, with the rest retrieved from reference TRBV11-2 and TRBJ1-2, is EAGVAQSPRYKIIEKRQSVAFWCNPISGHATLYWYQQILGQGPKLLIQFQNNGVVDDSQLPKDRFSAERLKGVDSTLKIQPAKLEDSAVYLCASSLGGVGGYTFGSGTRLTVV.

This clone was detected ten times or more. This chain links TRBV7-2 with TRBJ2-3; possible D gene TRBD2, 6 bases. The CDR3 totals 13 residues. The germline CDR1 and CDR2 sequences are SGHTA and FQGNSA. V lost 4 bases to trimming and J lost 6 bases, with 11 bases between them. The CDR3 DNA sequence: TGTGCCAGCAGCTCCATAGCGGTTGATACGCAGTATTTT. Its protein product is CASSSIAVDTQYF.

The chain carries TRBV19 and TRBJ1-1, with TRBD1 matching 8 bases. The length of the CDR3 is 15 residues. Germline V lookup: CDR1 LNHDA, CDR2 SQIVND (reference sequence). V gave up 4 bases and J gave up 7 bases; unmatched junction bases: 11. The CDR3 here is CASSTPWTGKYEAFF. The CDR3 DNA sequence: TGTGCCAGTAGTACTCCCTGGACAGGGAAGTATGAAGCTTTCTTT.

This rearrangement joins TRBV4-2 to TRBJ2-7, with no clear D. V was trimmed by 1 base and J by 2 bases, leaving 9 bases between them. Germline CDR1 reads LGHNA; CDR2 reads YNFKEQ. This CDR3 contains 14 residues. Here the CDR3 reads CASSQVGGTYEQYF. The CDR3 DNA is TGTGCCAGCAGCCAAGTTGGCGGAACCTACGAGCAGTACTTC.